Detailed here is one TCR beta chain. Its specific antigen is unknown. The sample holds no much larger clone one base away, and base qualities are not on file. The data stem from a study of blood T cell repertoires in COVID-19 (dated by TCRdb to the early 2020s). A note on the overall study: Collaborator samples came from the United States, Italy and Spain and covered acute and convalescent phases of COVID-19. The prospective study material was composed of cDNA or gDNA derived from T cells, B-cell-depleted T cells, or PBMCs. Deeply sampled blood TCRbeta repertoires from subjects exposed to, actively infected with, or recovered from COVID-19 were included in the dataset. A freely available public database, intended as a resource for researchers studying the immune response to SARS-CoV-2, is where the repertoires were released. Samples came from the ongoing ImmuneRACE study (first 160 participants) plus 1,254 subjects from 6 global collaborators. A de-identified subject ID, COVID-19 status, age in years and sex were almost always included in the sample metadata. Where HLA class I and class II types were available, the types were taken from metadata supplied by the sample provider, not from assay-based typing.

A second Seattle source provided samples from volunteer blood donors who had recovered from COVID-19. The collaborating institutions used their own protocols to collect whole blood in K2EDTA tubes. For TCRbeta analysis, collaborator samples were shipped as frozen whole blood, as isolated PBMCs, or as DNA extracted from either sample type. The investigation overall reported the following: The amount of clinical and demographic metadata varied by source and participant and was provided uncurated.

For CDR1 and CDR2, the germline V gene (reference sequence) lists SGHNT and YYREEE. From the cysteine up to the phenylalanine, the CDR3 has a length of 15 residues. Only the CDR3 region is kept as DNA, spanning 45 bases read in frame from base 1. V was cut back by 3 bases and J by 4 bases, leaving a gap of 15 bases between them. TCRbeta CDR3 regions were amplified from genomic DNA using the immunoSEQ Assay, a bias-controlled multiplex PCR. Per the source publication's procedure: The number of nucleated cells in each sample was estimated by amplification of reference gene primers within the assay. Sequence reads were collapsed and filtered to measure the absolute abundance of every unique TCRbeta CDR3 rearrangement. For each sample, productive Simpson clonality was calculated by taking the square root of Simpson's diversity index across productive rearrangements. In TCRdb, the immuneACCESS table is reduced to in-frame sequences with V and J assigned. These tables do not hold every clone; where another copy was compared, an unresolved V gene accounts for under half, and the others remain unexplained. V, J and clone size are those of that table, while D and trimming were read from the DNA. The sample data list approximately 190,000 clones, and roughly 84% of these were observed just once. The ten most abundant clones make up 5.5% to 7% of the sample.

Recombination connected TRBV5-4 to TRBJ2-3, with TRBD2 tentatively as D gene (6 bases match). Sequencing was done on a sample of peripheral blood. The TCR sequence derives from a woman aged 40 to 50 who had recovered from COVID-19. The CDR3 reads CASSSASESSDTQYF. The sequenced DNA is TGTGCCAGCAGCTCGGCTAGCGAGAGCTCAGATACGCAGTATTTT.